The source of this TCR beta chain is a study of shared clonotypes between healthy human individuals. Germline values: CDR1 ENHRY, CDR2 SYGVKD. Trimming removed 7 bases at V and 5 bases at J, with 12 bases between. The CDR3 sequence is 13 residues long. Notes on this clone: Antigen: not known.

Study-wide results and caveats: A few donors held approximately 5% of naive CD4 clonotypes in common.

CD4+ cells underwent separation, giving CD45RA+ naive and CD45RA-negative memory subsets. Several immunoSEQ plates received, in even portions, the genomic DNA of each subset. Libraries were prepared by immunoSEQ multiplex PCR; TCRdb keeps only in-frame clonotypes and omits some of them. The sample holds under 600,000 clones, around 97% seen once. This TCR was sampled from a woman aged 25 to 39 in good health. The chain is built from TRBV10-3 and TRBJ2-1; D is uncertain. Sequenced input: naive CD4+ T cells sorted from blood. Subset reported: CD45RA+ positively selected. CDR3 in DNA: TGTGCCATCAAGGAGAATTGGGACAATGAGCAGTTCTTC. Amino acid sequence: CAIKENWDNEQFF.